This paragraph reports one T cell receptor beta chain. The antigen is not known. Sorts that each held 300,000 cells were run in triplicate for every CD8+ T cell subset. These data belong to a study of CXCR3-negative and CXCR3-positive naive CD8 T cells. Study-level points and caveats: Memory CD8+ cells showed much lower diversity, while both naive subsets displayed comparably high diversity. Researchers reported similar TRBV-TRBJ usage in naive CXCR3-negative and CXCR3-positive cells, though memory differed. Higher TRB CDR3 hydrophobicity marked CXCR3-positive naive cells relative to CXCR3-negative naive cells.

The V gene's germline CDR1 is MNHEY and CDR2 SVGAGI. The CDR3 consists of 15 residues. The authors made the TRB cDNA libraries by 5' RACE using UMI labels. Each CDR3 protein gets one entry in TCRdb, which reprocessed the 5' RACE reads and gives no DNA. This sample's table has 60,000 to 65,000 distinct CDR3 sequences. The gene calls are TRBV6-5 and TRBJ1-4; TCRdb's D call, TRBD1, is unchecked because there is no DNA. Sample: naive CXCR3+ CD8+ T cells from blood. As to subset: CD45RO-CCR7+CD27+CD95- naive CD8+ T cells expressing CXCR3 (TNR3+). This TCR came from a human donor in good health. Some clones in this sample may be carry-over from other donors' samples. The CDR3 region is CASSYSWGAIGKLFF.